Sequencing of this TCR beta chain was carried out in a study of OX40 agonist ivuxolimab in advanced cancers. In the study overall: Partial responses, seen in three patients, involved one hepatocellular carcinoma and two cutaneous melanomas.

Notes on the study in general: The study found that CD8+ T cells averaged more expanded clones than CD4+.

Concerning this clone: Its antigen remains unidentified.

CDR3 length: 14 residues. Trimming shortened V by 2 bases and J by 3 bases, and 11 bases separated the two germline ends. The V gene's germline CDR1 is SGHRS and CDR2 YFSETQ. Sequenced by immunoSEQ multiplex PCR; TCRdb stores in-frame clones only, minus some. Of 60,000 or so clones listed, roughly 84% are singletons. The sample here was CD4+ or CD8+ T cells sorted from blood, taken in a trial of the OX40 agonist ivuxolimab. The clonotype originates from an adult with an advanced solid tumor such as melanoma, head and neck, liver or kidney cancer. The chain couples TRBV5-1 to TRBJ1-1; possibly TRBD1 for D (5 bases). Here the CDR3 reads CASSFSGQDTEAFF. CDR3 nucleotides: TGCGCCAGCAGCTTCTCAGGGCAGGACACTGAAGCTTTCTTT. Combining the CDR3 with reference TRBV5-1 and TRBJ1-1 gives the whole variable domain KAGVTQTPRYLIKTRGQQVTLSCSPISGHRSVSWYQQTPGQGLQFLFEYFSETQRNKGNFPGRFSGRQFSNSRSEMNVSTLELGDSALYLCASSFSGQDTEAFFGQGTRLTVV.